These 19 T cell receptor beta chains share one sample of origin, sequenced in a study of blood T cell repertoires in COVID-19. TCRdb's copy holds only in-frame clones and misses some; the assay was immunoSEQ multiplex PCR. The sample yields approximately 200,000 clones, 83% seen once. Input material: peripheral blood. These receptors all stem from a woman aged 45-65 years with acute or convalescent COVID-19.

The CDR3 nucleotides are TGTGCCAGCAGCTGGGGGGGAGATGAAAATGAAAAACTGTTTTTT. Protein product: CASSWGGDENEKLFF. The chain has TRBV7-2 and TRBJ1-4; possibly TRBD1 for D (5 bases). This CDR3 has 15 residues. Between the trimmed V and J ends, which lost 4 bases and 5 bases, there was a span of 14 bases. CDR1 is SGHTA, CDR2 FQGNSA, per germline.

This chain uses TRBV12-3 or TRBV12-4 with TRBJ2-2; D gene ambiguous. The CDR3 totals 12 residues. Trimming took 3 bases from V and 6 from J, leaving 5 bases between them. The CDR3 DNA reads TGTGCCAGCAGTTTTACGGCCGGGGAGCTGTTTTTT. Protein: CASSFTAGELFF.

This rearrangement joins TRBV5-1 to TRBJ1-3; D is ambiguous. Germline CDR1 and CDR2: SGHRS and YFSETQ. This CDR3 has 15 residues. V lost 2 bases, J lost 0 bases, and 9 bases lay in between. The CDR3 protein is CASSFSGGSGNTIYF. The CDR3 DNA is TGCGCCAGCAGCTTCTCGGGAGGCTCTGGAAACACCATATATTTT.

This chain joins TRBV7-2 and TRBJ2-1, with D tentatively TRBD2 (5 bases). Germline V gene data show CDR1 as SGHTA and CDR2 as FQGNSA. The CDR3 covers 15 residues. Deletions cut 5 bases from V and 1 base from J, with 12 bases between. This CDR3 reads CASSTGLPSYNEQFF. For the CDR3, the DNA is TGTGCCAGCAGCACCGGACTCCCATCCTACAATGAGCAGTTCTTC. The complete variable domain, with remaining parts taken from reference TRBV7-2 and TRBJ2-1, reads GAGVSQSPSNKVTEKGKDVELRCDPISGHTALYWYRQSLGQGLEFLIYFQGNSAPDKSGLPSDRFSAERTGGSVSTLTIQRTQQEDSAVYLCASSTGLPSYNEQFFGPGTRLTVL.

A single count supports this clone. This chain joins TRBV7-2 and TRBJ2-1; 9 positions agree with TRBD2. J was trimmed by 2 bases and V by 2 bases; bases with no gene match: 4. CDR1 SGHTA and CDR2 FQGNSA come from the germline V gene. The CDR3 runs to 16 residues. CDR3 in DNA: TGTGCCAGCAGCTTATCGGTAGCGGGAGCCTACAATGAGCAGTTCTTC. Protein product: CASSLSVAGAYNEQFF. Based on the CDR3 plus reference TRBV7-2 and TRBJ2-1, the full variable domain is GAGVSQSPSNKVTEKGKDVELRCDPISGHTALYWYRQSLGQGLEFLIYFQGNSAPDKSGLPSDRFSAERTGGSVSTLTIQRTQQEDSAVYLCASSLSVAGAYNEQFFGPGTRLTVL.

The chain uses TRBV6-5 and TRBJ2-1; TRBD1 matches 7 bases. Germline V gene lookup returns CDR1 MNHEY and CDR2 SVGAGI. V was pared by 7 bases and J by 7 bases, with 13 bases of the junction left unmatched. The CDR3 spans 15 residues. The CDR3 region is CASKETGTGGNEQFF. In DNA, the CDR3 is TGTGCCAGCAAAGAGACAGGGACGGGTGGTAATGAGCAGTTCTTC.

This chain links TRBV5-1 with TRBJ2-1; the match to TRBD2 covers 8 bases. The CDR3 runs 17 residues. Germline-derived CDR1 and CDR2 are SGHRS and YFSETQ. Germline trimming cut 5 bases from V and 1 base from J; bases unmatched to any gene: 11. The CDR3 here is CASRPEKAGASYNEQFF. The CDR3 DNA sequence: TGCGCCAGCAGACCGGAAAAAGCGGGAGCGTCCTACAATGAGCAGTTCTTC. Looking up the rest from reference TRBV5-1 and TRBJ2-1 gives the full variable domain: KAGVTQTPRYLIKTRGQQVTLSCSPISGHRSVSWYQQTPGQGLQFLFEYFSETQRNKGNFPGRFSGRQFSNSRSEMNVSTLELGDSALYLCASRPEKAGASYNEQFFGPGTRLTVL.

The rearrangement uses TRBV4-2 and TRBJ1-1; 8 bases fit TRBD1. From germline, CDR1 is LGHNA and CDR2 YNFKEQ. Losses at the gene ends were 2 bases for V and 5 bases for J; bases not matched to a gene: 7. CDR3 size: 15 residues. In nucleotides, the CDR3 is TGTGCCAGCAGCCAACCAAGAACAGGGGGGACTGAAGCTTTCTTT. Protein product: CASSQPRTGGTEAFF.

The J gene is TRBJ2-7, the V gene TRBV4-2, with a tentative D call TRBD2 (6 bases). The length of the CDR3 is 13 residues. CDR1 is LGHNA, CDR2 YNFKEQ, per germline. The ends were cut back, 0 bases at V and 4 bases at J, with 7 bases in the middle. CDR3 region: CASSQDRGYEQYF. The CDR3 coding sequence is TGTGCCAGCAGCCAAGATCGGGGGTACGAGCAGTACTTC.

CDR3 in amino acids: CSASRSLGGEQFF. For the CDR3, the DNA is TGCAGTGCTAGTCGCTCTTTGGGCGGGGAGCAGTTCTTC. The rearrangement links TRBV20-1 to TRBJ2-1; D perhaps matches TRBD2 (5 bases). The V end lost 3 bases, the J end lost 10 bases, and 16 bases lay between the germline ends. In germline, CDR1 is DFQATT, CDR2 SNEGSKA (reference sequence). The CDR3 loop spans 13 amino acids.

The chain carries TRBV16 and TRBJ1-3; tentatively, D is TRBD1 (5 bases). In germline, CDR1 is KGHSY, CDR2 FQNENV. The CDR3 length is 14 residues. Deletions cut 0 bases from V and 4 bases from J, with 7 bases between. CDR3 DNA sequence: TGTGCCAGCAGCCAATCCGGGGGAGGAAACACCATATATTTT. It specifies CASSQSGGGNTIYF. Using reference TRBV16 and TRBJ1-3 for the parts outside the CDR3, the full variable domain is GEEVAQTPKHLVRGEGQKAKLYCAPIKGHSYVFWYQQVLKNEFKFLISFQNENVFDETGMPKERFSAKCLPNSPCSLEIQATKLEDSAVYFCASSQSGGGNTIYFGEGSWLTVV.

The chain joins TRBV4-3 to TRBJ1-5; 7 bases are shared with TRBD1. The CDR3 loop spans 17 amino acids. With V trimmed by 0 bases and J by 7 bases, 12 bases remained unmatched. Germline V gives CDR1 LGHNA, CDR2 YSLEER. DNA of the CDR3: TGCGCCAGCAGCCAAGATAAAACGGGGACAGTGCGGCAGCCCCAGCATTTT. Residues: CASSQDKTGTVRQPQHF.

J is TRBJ2-5 and V is TRBV5-1; 8 bases agree with TRBD2. The trim removed 5 bases at V and 4 bases at J, leaving 7 bases unmatched. The CDR3 is 14 amino acids. The germline gives CDR1 SGHRS, CDR2 YFSETQ. CDR3 sequence reads: CASRPDAGGETQYF. The CDR3, as DNA: TGCGCCAGCAGGCCGGACGCGGGAGGAGAGACCCAGTACTTC. Looking up the rest from reference TRBV5-1 and TRBJ2-5 gives the full variable domain: KAGVTQTPRYLIKTRGQQVTLSCSPISGHRSVSWYQQTPGQGLQFLFEYFSETQRNKGNFPGRFSGRQFSNSRSEMNVSTLELGDSALYLCASRPDAGGETQYFGPGTRLLVL.

The CDR3 loop reads CASSETGGDYEQYF. In nucleotides, the CDR3 is TGTGCCAGCAGCGAGACAGGGGGCGACTACGAGCAGTACTTC. The J gene is TRBJ2-7, the V gene TRBV7-9, with 10 bases matching TRBD1. The length of the CDR3 is 14 residues. Germline V CDR1 and CDR2: SEHNR, FQNEAQ (reference sequence). The ends lost 5 bases at V and 3 bases at J; junction bases unmatched: 4. Complete variable domain (other parts from reference TRBV7-9 and TRBJ2-7): DTGVSQNPRHKITKRGQNVTFRCDPISEHNRLYWYRQTLGQGPEFLTYFQNEAQLEKSRLLSDRFSAERPKGSFSTLEIQRTEQGDSAMYLCASSETGGDYEQYFGPGTRLTVT.

The rearrangement joins TRBV19 to TRBJ2-1, with a possible D match to TRBD2 (5 bases). This CDR3 has 15 amino acids. V was trimmed by 7 bases and J by 3 bases, leaving 16 bases between them. Germline assignment: CDR1 LNHDA and CDR2 SQIVND (reference sequence). The CDR3 DNA sequence: TGTGCCAGTAAGGAGGTCTCAGCCTTCTACAATGAGCAGTTCTTC. Encoded protein: CASKEVSAFYNEQFF.

The CDR3 reads CASSIVPETEAFF. CDR3 coding DNA: TGTGCCAGTAGTATAGTGCCAGAAACTGAAGCTTTCTTT. The chain couples TRBV19 to TRBJ1-1, with D unclear. This CDR3 has 13 amino acids. Germline V gene sequence: CDR1 LNHDA, CDR2 SQIVND (reference sequence). V gave up 1 base and J gave up 5 bases, with 8 bases separating them.

V gene TRBV10-3 combines with J gene TRBJ1-1; D gene ambiguous. This CDR3 region has 11 residues. V gave up 6 bases and J gave up 1 base, with 3 bases separating them. Germline V gene data show CDR1 as ENHRY and CDR2 as SYGVKD. The CDR3 here is CAIRRNTEAFF. For the CDR3, the DNA is TGTGCCATCAGGCGGAACACTGAAGCTTTCTTT.

The rearrangement links TRBV5-1 to TRBJ2-3, with 9 bases matching TRBD1. V trimming: 5 bases; J trimming: 5 bases; junction bases outside the gene matches: 3. CDR1 is SGHRS and CDR2 is YFSETQ in the germline V gene. The CDR3 loop spans 13 amino acids. The DNA of the CDR3 is TGCGCCAGCAGAGGGACAGGGATAGATACGCAGTATTTT. Residues: CASRGTGIDTQYF.

The sample holds one count of this clone. The chain uses TRBV10-3 and TRBJ2-2, with no clear D. V lost 3 bases and J lost 6, with 8 bases in between. The germline CDR1 and CDR2 sequences are ENHRY and SYGVKD. The CDR3 consists of 13 residues. CDR3 coding DNA: TGTGCCATCAGTGAACTTAGTCCCGGGGAGCTGTTTTTT. This sequence encodes CAISELSPGELFF.